This TCR beta chain was sequenced in a study of blood T cell repertoires in COVID-19 (dated by TCRdb to the early 2020s). A note on the overall study: The collaborator samples originated in the United States, Italy and Spain and spanned the acute and convalescent phases of COVID-19. The material from the prospective study consisted of cDNA or gDNA derived from T cells, B-cell-depleted T cells, or PBMCs. Deeply sampled blood TCRbeta repertoires from subjects exposed to, actively infected with, or recovered from COVID-19 were included in the dataset. A freely available public database, intended as a resource for researchers studying the immune response to SARS-CoV-2, is where the repertoires were released. The samples were drawn from the first 160 participants of the ongoing ImmuneRACE study and from 1,254 subjects provided by 6 global collaborators. Sample metadata almost always included a de-identified subject ID, COVID-19 status, age in years and sex. Where available, HLA class I and class II types were obtained from metadata supplied by the sample provider rather than from assay-based typing. General conclusions and limits of the study: Clinical and demographic metadata were provided uncurated, with the amount varying by source and participant.

Enrolling through a virtual design, the prospective study's participants ranged in age from roughly 18 to 95 years and lived across around 25 United States geographic areas. In the prospective study, participants were assigned to cohorts based on the clinical history participants reported in a screening survey and a study questionnaire. Recovered participants in ImmuneRACE Cohort 3 were defined as having two consecutive negative NP/OP PCR tests, clearance from a healthcare professional, or resolution of symptoms. In the prospective study, mobile phlebotomists collected whole blood, serum and a nasopharyngeal or oropharyngeal swab from each participant. Participants in the prospective study had the option to provide additional blood draws and questionnaires over a roughly 2-month period. Before DNA extraction, blood samples from the prospective study were shipped at room temperature or frozen. The immunoSEQ Assay, a bias-controlled multiplex PCR, was used to amplify TCRbeta CDR3 regions from genomic DNA. The authors' pipeline ran thus. The number of nucleated cells in each sample was estimated from the amplification of reference gene primers within the assay. Sequence reads were collapsed and filtered to measure the absolute abundance of every unique TCRbeta CDR3 rearrangement. For each sample, productive Simpson clonality was calculated as the square root of Simpson's diversity index across productive rearrangements. In TCRdb, the immuneACCESS table is reduced to in-frame sequences with V and J assigned. These tables do not hold every clone; where another copy was compared, an unresolved V gene accounts for under half, and the others remain unexplained. V, J and clone size derive from that table, while D and trimming were established from the DNA sequence. The sample contains hundreds of thousands of clones, 80% to 90% of them found a single time. 0.95% to 1.3% of the sample is taken by the ten largest.

A remark on this clone: There is no known antigen for this receptor. It has no much larger one-base neighbor in the sample; base qualities were not kept.

The trim is 4 bases for V and 7 bases for J, with a gap of 14 bases between the germline ends. The CDR3, cysteine through phenylalanine, is 13 amino acids long. The kept DNA is CDR3 alone, 39 bases in frame from the first base. As encoded in the germline V gene (reference sequence), CDR1 is SGHNT while CDR2 is YYREEE. The TCR was taken from a man between 25 and 39 years old who had recovered from COVID-19. The V gene is TRBV5-4 and the J gene is TRBJ1-1; the D gene is not confidently resolved. Source material: PBMCs or T cells enriched from blood (not recorded which). The encoded CDR3 is CASSPSYGDEAFF. The sequence in DNA is TGTGCCAGCAGCCCTTCCTACGGGGATGAAGCTTTCTTT.